This T cell receptor beta chain appears in the sequencing data of a study of glioma-infiltrating T cells after dendritic cell vaccination. The CDR3 runs 18 residues. V was clipped by 1 base and J by 0 bases; unmatched bases: 6. CDR1 is MGHRA, CDR2 YSYEKL, per germline. Time point denoted: after dendritic cell vaccination, including at tumor progression/relapse. Before vaccination, two weeks after the third vaccination, and at progression, PBMC were collected. Profiling relied on immunoSEQ multiplex PCR, and the TCRdb table lists in-frame clones only, not all of them. The data contain 90,000 to 110,000 clones, around 87% of them singletons. In its sample, this clone was seen once.

The J gene is TRBJ2-1, the V gene TRBV4-1; the match to TRBD1 covers 10 bases. The receptor comes from a human donor with glioblastoma. The sequencing used blood, collected after dendritic cell vaccination. The DNA of the CDR3 is TGCGCCAGCAGCCAAGGACAGGGGGCCCCGAGCTCCTACAATGAGCAGTTCTTC. It specifies CASSQGQGAPSSYNEQFF.